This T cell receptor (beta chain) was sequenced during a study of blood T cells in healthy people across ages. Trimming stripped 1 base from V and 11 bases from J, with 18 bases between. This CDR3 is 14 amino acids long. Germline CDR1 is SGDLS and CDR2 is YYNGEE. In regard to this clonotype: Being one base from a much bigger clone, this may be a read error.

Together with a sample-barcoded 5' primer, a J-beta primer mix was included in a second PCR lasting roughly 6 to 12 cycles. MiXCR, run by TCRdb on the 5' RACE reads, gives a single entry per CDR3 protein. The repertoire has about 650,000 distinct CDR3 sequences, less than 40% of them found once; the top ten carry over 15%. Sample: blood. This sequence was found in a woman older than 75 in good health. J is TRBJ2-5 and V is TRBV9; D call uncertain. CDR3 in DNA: TGTGCCAGCAGCGTATCCCCCACGGCCAATGAGCAGTACTTC. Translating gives CASSVSPTANEQYF.